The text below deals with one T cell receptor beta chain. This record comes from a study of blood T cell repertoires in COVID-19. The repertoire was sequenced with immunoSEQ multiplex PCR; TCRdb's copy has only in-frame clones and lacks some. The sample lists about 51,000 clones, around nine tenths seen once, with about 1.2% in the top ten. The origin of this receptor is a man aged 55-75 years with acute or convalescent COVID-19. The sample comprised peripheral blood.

CDR3 region: CASSQDQRGQPQHF. The CDR3, as DNA: TGCGCCAGCAGCCAAGATCAGCGGGGACAGCCCCAGCATTTT. This sequence joins TRBV4-1 and TRBJ1-5; the D is unclear. The CDR3 is 14 amino acids. Germline V gene sequence: CDR1 MGHRA, CDR2 YSYEKL. Trimming left V 0 bases short and J 7 bases short, with 10 bases between.